This T cell receptor beta chain was identified during a study of shared clonotypes between healthy human individuals. Assay: immunoSEQ multiplex PCR; the TCRdb copy retains only in-frame clones and omits some. The data show 950,000 to 1,300,000 clones, with about 77% seen just once and around 1.4% held by the top ten. Those who donated, Caucasian adults without exception, all lived in Nashville, Tennessee. V lost 0 bases, J lost 6 bases, and 9 bases stayed unmatched. CDR1 and CDR2 from the germline V gene are SGHDT and YYEEEE. This CDR3 is 15 amino acids long. This clone was counted at least ten times.

The receptor comes from a man aged 18 to 30 in good health. V usage is TRBV5-6 and J usage is TRBJ2-7; the match to TRBD2 covers 7 bases. The sample consisted of memory CD4+ T cells sorted from blood. The subset denotes: CD45RA-negative fraction. CDR3 DNA sequence: TGTGCCAGCAGCTTGGCCTGGGGGGGAGGAAGCGAGCAGTACTTC. Its translation: CASSLAWGGGSEQYF.